The rows below give T cell receptor beta chains drawn from one sample of a study of cytomegalovirus exposure and HLA in healthy donors. The table came from immunoSEQ multiplex PCR; TCRdb's copy has only in-frame clones and leaves some out. This repertoire comprises approximately 130,000 clones; its ten largest clones make up 2%. The sequenced sample was PBMCs. All receptors come from a woman aged 60 to 75 in good health and CMV-seronegative. The CDR3 runs from the conserved cysteine through the conserved F or W. D genes are given only for firm matches.

TRBV28,NA,TRBJ2-1,CASRSGGTYNEQFF,TGTGCCAGCAGGTCCGGCGGCACCTACAATGAGCAGTTCTTC
TRBV6-1,TRBD2,TRBJ2-7,CAGQVAGGYEQYF,TGTGCCGGTCAAGTTGCGGGAGGGTACGAGCAGTACTTC
TRBV7-8,TRBD2,TRBJ2-5,CASSLELAGIKETQYF,TGTGCCAGCAGCTTAGAACTAGCGGGTATAAAAGAGACCCAGTACTTC
TRBV10-3,NA,TRBJ2-7,CAISAGLSYEQYF,TGTGCCATCAGTGCGGGTTTGTCCTACGAGCAGTACTTC
TRBV15,TRBD1,TRBJ2-7,CATSHRAGQGLEQYF,TGTGCCACCAGCCATCGCGCCGGACAGGGGCTCGAGCAGTACTTC
TRBV5-6,TRBD2,TRBJ2-7,CASFRWLAGPYEQYF,TGTGCCAGCTTCAGGTGGCTAGCGGGCCCCTACGAGCAGTACTTC
TRBV28,NA,TRBJ2-3,CASSFEVRTDTQYF,TGTGCCAGCAGTTTCGAGGTCCGCACAGATACGCAGTATTTT
TRBV5-1,NA,TRBJ1-6,CASSQGIANSPLHF,TGCGCCAGCAGCCAGGGGATTGCTAATTCACCCCTCCACTTT
TRBV5-4,TRBD1,TRBJ1-4,CASSLGTGATNEKLFF,TGTGCCAGCAGCTTGGGGACAGGGGCAACTAATGAAAAACTGTTTTTT
TRBV4-1,TRBD1,TRBJ1-1,CASSQLQGFGTEAFF,TGCGCCAGCAGCCAGCTACAGGGGTTTGGCACTGAAGCTTTCTTT
TRBV6-5,NA,TRBJ1-3,CASSYHGGNTIYF,TGTGCCAGCAGTTACCACGGGGGAAACACCATATATTTT
TRBV28,NA,TRBJ2-1,CASSLAGLYNEQFF,TGTGCCAGCAGTTTAGCGGGGCTATACAATGAGCAGTTCTTC
TRBV5-1,TRBD1,TRBJ2-7,CASSLAGTGGDEQYF,TGCGCCAGCAGCTTGGCCGGGACAGGGGGGGACGAGCAGTACTTC
TRBV29-1,NA,TRBJ2-7,CSAETVSYEQYF,TGCAGCGCAGAGACAGTTAGCTACGAGCAGTACTTC
TRBV27,NA,TRBJ1-2,CASSPLGRVDDYGYTF,TGTGCCAGCAGTCCCCTGGGTCGGGTTGACGACTATGGCTACACCTTC
TRBV7-8,TRBD2,TRBJ2-5,CASSLLVSGVQETQYF,TGTGCCAGCAGCTTACTCGTTAGCGGGGTTCAAGAGACCCAGTACTTC
TRBV10-1,TRBD2,TRBJ2-1,CASSESGSSYNEQFF,TGCGCCAGCAGTGAAAGCGGGAGCTCCTACAATGAGCAGTTCTTC
TRBV18,TRBD1,TRBJ1-6,CASSPGSMSVTGQGSSPLHF,TGTGCCAGCTCACCAGGTTCGATGTCCGTCACGGGACAGGGAAGTTCACCCCTCCACTTT
TRBV2,TRBD1,TRBJ2-6,CASSMAGTGSSGANVLTF,TGTGCCAGCAGTATGGCCGGGACAGGCTCCTCTGGGGCCAACGTCCTGACTTTC
TRBV4-1,TRBD1,TRBJ2-1,CASSRLPGQGSNEQFF,TGCGCCAGCAGCCGACTACCGGGACAGGGTTCGAATGAGCAGTTCTTC
TRBV19,NA,TRBJ1-5,CASSISRRGNQPQHF,TGTGCCAGTAGTATTAGTAGAAGAGGCAATCAGCCCCAGCATTTT
TRBV28,NA,TRBJ2-3,CASSSSFYSSSTDTQYF,TGTGCCAGCAGTTCCTCCTTTTACTCTTCTAGCACAGATACGCAGTATTTT
TRBV28,TRBD2,TRBJ2-7,CATIGGGIYEQYF,TGTGCCACCATCGGGGGGGGAATCTACGAGCAGTACTTC
TRBV7-9,NA,TRBJ1-4,CASSFSTTGEKLFF,TGTGCCAGCAGCTTTTCTACCACGGGTGAAAAACTGTTTTTT
TRBV2,TRBD2,TRBJ2-3,CASTDGGVPDTQYF,TGTGCCAGCACTGATGGGGGGGTTCCAGATACGCAGTATTTT
TRBV4-1,NA,TRBJ2-2,CASSQGRLGQTTGELFF,TGCGCCAGCAGCCAGGGACGTCTCGGACAGACCACCGGGGAGCTGTTTTTT
TRBV28,NA,TRBJ1-4,CASSPYFQGLGEKLFF,TGTGCCAGCAGTCCCTATTTTCAGGGATTGGGGGAAAAACTGTTTTTT
TRBV5-6,TRBD1,TRBJ2-3,CASSPRGPHTQYF,TGTGCCAGCAGTCCCAGGGGGCCCCATACGCAGTATTTT
TRBV5-1,NA,TRBJ2-2,CASSLAPSGAFTGELFF,TGCGCCAGCAGCTTGGCCCCCTCAGGGGCGTTTACCGGGGAGCTGTTTTTT
TRBV19,TRBD1,TRBJ1-4,CASSKRTGANEKLFF,TGTGCCAGTAGTAAGCGGACAGGAGCTAATGAAAAACTGTTTTTT
TRBV29-1,NA,TRBJ2-7,CSSCPGQKCYEQYF,TGCAGCTCATGCCCAGGACAGAAATGCTACGAGCAGTACTTC
TRBV2,TRBD2,TRBJ2-1,CASTRGSGSYNEQFF,TGTGCCAGCACCCGGGGTAGCGGGAGTTACAATGAGCAGTTCTTC
TRBV6-5,NA,TRBJ1-2,CASSLTGWYGYTF,TGTGCCAGCAGTCTTACAGGGTGGTATGGCTACACCTTC
TRBV1,NA,TRBJ2-7,CTSSSAGREVPGFVYEQYF,TGCACCAGCAGCTCAGCGGGGCGGGAGGTTCCAGGCTTTGTATACGAGCAGTACTTC
TRBV5-1,TRBD1,TRBJ2-5,CASSMTGEETQYF,TGCGCCAGCAGCATGACAGGGGAAGAGACCCAGTACTTC
TRBV28,TRBD1,TRBJ1-5,CASSSLGRGQGGNQPQHF,TGTGCCAGCAGTTCGTTGGGAAGAGGACAGGGCGGCAATCAGCCCCAGCATTTT
TRBV4-1,NA,TRBJ2-3,CASSQDKENTQYF,TGCGCCAGCAGCCAAGATAAGGAGAATACGCAGTATTTT
TRBV6-5,NA,TRBJ1-1,CASSYLRSMNTEAFF,TGTGCCAGCAGTTACTTGAGGTCCATGAACACTGAAGCTTTCTTT
TRBV19,TRBD1,TRBJ1-5,CAGTMSGQIYSNQPQHF,TGTGCCGGTACGATGTCGGGACAGATCTATAGCAATCAGCCCCAGCATTTT
TRBV28,TRBD1,TRBJ1-5,CASGGQQYGNQPQHF,TGTGCCAGCGGGGGACAGCAGTATGGCAATCAGCCCCAGCATTTT
TRBV11-2,TRBD2,TRBJ2-5,CASSLVASGSETQYF,TGTGCCAGCAGCTTAGTTGCTAGCGGCAGCGAGACCCAGTACTTC
TRBV30,NA,TRBJ1-1,CAWSRGFTGYTEAFF,TGTGCCTGGAGTCGGGGGTTTACGGGTTACACTGAAGCTTTCTTT
TRBV6-1,TRBD1,TRBJ1-6,CASSEDRGNSYNSPLHF,TGTGCCAGCAGTGAGGACAGGGGCAACTCCTATAATTCACCCCTCCACTTT
TRBV5-4,NA,TRBJ2-7,CASTYVGAYEQYF,TGTGCCAGCACATACGTCGGTGCCTACGAGCAGTACTTC
TRBV11-2,TRBD2,TRBJ2-7,CASSLTSGGIEQYF,TGTGCCAGCAGCTTGACTAGCGGGGGGATCGAGCAGTACTTC